Presented here are 21 T cell receptor beta chains from one specimen sequenced in a study of cytomegalovirus exposure and HLA in healthy donors. The PCR contained 60 Vbeta and 13 Jbeta primers. Clones were sequenced by immunoSEQ multiplex PCR, and TCRdb holds only the in-frame ones, with some missing. The data hold about 200,000 clones, with around 83% observed a single time. Sequenced: PBMCs. The receptor source for this set is a woman aged 35 to 49 in good health and CMV-seronegative.

This chain connects TRBV5-4 to TRBJ1-5; D may be TRBD1 (6 bases). Germline V gives CDR1 SGHNT, CDR2 YYREEE (reference sequence). The CDR3 totals 14 residues. V was clipped by 0 bases and J by 2 bases, with 6 bases between them. CDR3 nucleotide sequence: TGTGCCAGCAGCTTGGAGGGGGGCAATCAGCCCCAGCATTTT. Protein product: CASSLEGGNQPQHF.

The chain has TRBV6-1 and TRBJ2-3; 12 positions agree with TRBD1. V gave up 11 bases and J gave up 3 bases; unmatched junction bases: 6. From germline, CDR1 is MNHNS and CDR2 SASEGT. The CDR3 loop spans 14 amino acids. DNA of the CDR3: TGTGCCGGGGACAGGGGGCAGGAGACAGATACGCAGTATTTT. Translating it yields CAGDRGQETDTQYF.

In regard to this clone: One end of the junction varies from germline; a read error may be responsible. The chain couples TRBV4-1 to TRBJ1-4; TRBD1 matches at 8 bases. The CDR3 contains 17 residues. CDR1 is MGHRA and CDR2 is YSYEKL in the germline V gene. The CDR3 DNA reads as TGCGCCAGCAGCCAAGTTTCCGCGGGACAGGAAAATGAAAGACTGTTTTTT. Protein sequence: CASSQVSAGQENERLFF.

This rearrangement joins TRBV4-1 to TRBJ2-1; 8 positions match TRBD2. V trimming: 0 bases; J trimming: 4 bases; junction bases outside the gene matches: 11. The CDR3 covers 18 residues. Germline V gene lookup returns CDR1 MGHRA and CDR2 YSYEKL. The CDR3 nucleotides are TGCGCCAGCAGCCAAGATGGGTCGGTAGCGGGATTATACAATGAGCAGTTCTTC. Translation: CASSQDGSVAGLYNEQFF.

V and J are TRBV10-1 and TRBJ1-2; 7 nucleotides line up with TRBD1. V lost 4 bases to trimming and J lost 4 bases; unmatched junction nucleotides: 3. The CDR3 is 13 residues long. Germline V lookup: CDR1 WNHNN, CDR2 SYGVQD (reference sequence). Here the CDR3 DNA reads TGCGCCAGCAGTGCCGACAGGGCCTATGGCTACACCTTC. Its protein is CASSADRAYGYTF.

V is TRBV28 and J is TRBJ1-2; 8 bases match TRBD1. This CDR3 spans 13 amino acids. V dropped 5 bases and J dropped 6; count of bases not matched to a gene: 5. Germline-derived CDR1 and CDR2 are MDHEN and SYDVKM. CDR3: CASSRSGGNGYTF. In DNA, the CDR3 is TGTGCCAGCAGTCGATCAGGGGGCAATGGCTACACCTTC.

The chain recombines TRBV11-2 with TRBJ2-7; D may be TRBD2 (5 bases). This CDR3 has 15 amino acids. The germline CDR1 and CDR2 sequences are SGHAT and FQNNGV. V was trimmed by 5 bases and J by 4 bases, leaving 18 bases between them. CDR3 DNA sequence: TGTGCCAGCAGCGAAGATCATGGGCGGGCGTACGAGCAGTACTTC. Its translation: CASSEDHGRAYEQYF.

The V call is TRBV19, the J call TRBJ2-7; 7 bases are shared with TRBD2. This CDR3 is 16 amino acids long. Per the germline V gene, CDR1 is LNHDA and CDR2 is SQIVND (reference sequence). The V and J ends lost 5 bases and 5 bases, in that order; junction bases with no gene match: 15. In nucleotides, the CDR3 is TGTGCCAGTAGTGCGCCGGCGGGAGAACCAAACCACGAGCAGTACTTC. Its translation is CASSAPAGEPNHEQYF.

This clone was recorded once. The rearrangement joins TRBV7-3 to TRBJ2-7; D might be TRBD2 (6 bases). The ends were cut back, 5 bases at V and 4 bases at J, with 18 bases in the middle. The length of the CDR3 is 15 residues. From germline, CDR1 is SGHTA and CDR2 FQGTGA. CDR3 in amino acids: CASSATGRKGYEQYF. The CDR3 region has the DNA TGTGCCAGCAGCGCGACGGGGAGGAAGGGGTACGAGCAGTACTTC.

This chain joins TRBV30 and TRBJ1-1; tentative D call: TRBD1 (5 bases). The CDR3 runs to 16 residues. Trimming cost V 3 bases and J 2 bases, with 19 bases left between them. The germline V gene encodes CDR1 GTSNPN and CDR2 SVGIG (reference sequence). The CDR3, as DNA: TGTGCCTGGAGAATTCCAGGGATGCGAGTAAACACTGAAGCTTTCTTT. Translating it yields CAWRIPGMRVNTEAFF.

V and J are TRBV4-1 and TRBJ2-1; D is perhaps TRBD1 (5 bases). The CDR3 is made up of 14 amino acids. Trimming shortened V by 3 bases and J by 5 bases, and 11 bases separated the two germline ends. The germline V gene encodes CDR1 MGHRA and CDR2 YSYEKL. The CDR3 bases are TGCGCCAGCAGCCAGCCGACAGAAAACAATGAGCAGTTCTTC. The encoded protein is CASSQPTENNEQFF.

The rearrangement joins TRBV2 to TRBJ2-5, with a possible D match to TRBD2 (6 bases). The germline V gene has CDR1 SNHLY and CDR2 FYNNEI. V gave up 7 bases and J gave up 7 bases, with 19 bases separating them. The CDR3 spans 14 residues. The CDR3 here is CASMGRENRWTQYF. The CDR3 region has the DNA TGTGCCAGCATGGGCCGGGAGAACCGGTGGACCCAGTACTTC.

J is TRBJ2-1 and V is TRBV7-9; D call uncertain. This CDR3 region has 15 residues. CDR1 and CDR2 (germline): SEHNR, FQNEAQ (reference sequence). V was pared by 5 bases and J by 9 bases, with 20 bases between. In DNA form, the CDR3 reads TGTGCCAGCAGCCCGGGTAAAACGGGTTTCGGTGAGCAGTTCTTC. It translates to CASSPGKTGFGEQFF.

The chain recombines TRBV28 with TRBJ2-7; TRBD1 aligns across 11 bases. Looked up from germline, CDR1 is MDHEN and CDR2 is SYDVKM. The CDR3 spans 16 residues. The V and J ends lost 1 base and 6 bases, in that order; junction bases with no gene match: 8. The CDR3 DNA sequence: TGTGCCAGCAGTTTATCGGGATGGGGGACAGGGGGCGAGCAGTACTTC. Protein: CASSLSGWGTGGEQYF. The whole variable domain, remainder taken from reference TRBV28 and TRBJ2-7, is DVKVTQSSRYLVKRTGEKVFLECVQDMDHENMFWYRQDPGLGLRLIYFSYDVKMKEKGDIPEGYSVSREKKERFSLILESASTNQTSMYLCASSLSGWGTGGEQYFGPGTRLTVT.

The chain links TRBV28 to TRBJ2-5; TRBD2 matches at 7 bases. The germline CDR1 and CDR2 sequences are MDHEN and SYDVKM. The length of the CDR3 is 15 residues. The junction had 9 bases not matched to a gene; V was cut back by 6 bases and J by 2 bases. The CDR3 here is CASSYGASGQETQYF. DNA of the CDR3: TGTGCCAGCAGCTACGGGGCTAGCGGACAAGAGACCCAGTACTTC.

This clone was detected only a few times. The sample holds other DNA sequences that translate to the same CDR3. The CDR3 reads CSVGLPTSNEQFF. CDR3 in DNA: TGCAGCGTTGGCCTTCCCACCAGCAATGAGCAGTTCTTC. The genes are TRBV29-1 and TRBJ2-1; D uncertain. The germline gives CDR1 SQVTM, CDR2 ANQGSEA. Trimming pared 4 bases from V and 6 bases from J, leaving 13 bases between. The CDR3 consists of 13 residues.

This clone was seen a few times. The chain carries TRBV19 and TRBJ2-2; D remains ambiguous. The V end lost 1 base, the J end lost 6 bases, and 6 bases lay between the germline ends. The germline V gene has CDR1 LNHDA and CDR2 SQIVND (reference sequence). The CDR3 covers 13 residues. DNA for the CDR3: TGTGCCAGTAGTATAGTTTGGCCCGGGGAGCTGTTTTTT. The encoded protein is CASSIVWPGELFF.

The chain has TRBV5-8 and TRBJ2-1; 12 positions match TRBD2. Germline-derived CDR1 and CDR2 are SGHTS and YDEGEE. The CDR3 runs to 20 residues. Germline trimming cut 2 bases from V and 3 bases from J; bases unmatched to any gene: 15. The CDR3 sequence: CASSFQGMLAGGPVYNEQFF. The CDR3 DNA reads as TGTGCCAGCAGCTTCCAGGGTATGCTAGCGGGAGGGCCGGTCTACAATGAGCAGTTCTTC.

The V gene is TRBV5-1, the J gene TRBJ1-1; TRBD1 agrees at 7 bases. CDR3 length equals 15 residues. After removal of 0 bases from V and 7 bases from J, the junction contained 9 bases not matched to a gene. The germline V gene has CDR1 SGHRS and CDR2 YFSETQ. The CDR3 DNA sequence: TGCGCCAGCAGCTTGGACTTTGGGACAGACAGTGAAGCTTTCTTT. This gives the protein CASSLDFGTDSEAFF.

By share, this clone ranks as medium-sized (0.01 to 0.1%). The V gene is TRBV23-1, the J gene TRBJ2-7, with D possibly TRBD1 on 6 matching bases. TRBV23-1 is identified as an open reading frame with a role that is uncertain. The V gene lost 5 bases and the J gene lost 6 bases, with 17 bases spanning the gap. The CDR3 is 14 amino acids. The CDR3 loop is CASSMQGRKCEQYF. The CDR3 coding sequence is TGCGCCAGCAGTATGCAGGGGCGGAAGTGCGAGCAGTACTTC.

V gene TRBV27 combines with J gene TRBJ2-3, with 7 bases identical to TRBD2. CDR1 MNHEY and CDR2 SMNVEV come from the germline V gene (reference sequence). After removal of 2 bases from V and 0 bases from J, the junction contained 5 bases not matched to a gene. CDR3 length: 16 amino acids. CDR3 protein: CASSLRLAVSTDTQYF. The CDR3 nucleotides read TGTGCCAGCAGTTTACGGCTAGCGGTGAGCACAGATACGCAGTATTTT.